This TCR beta chain originates from a study of T cells in Graves' hyperthyroidism and ophthalmopathy. On the study more broadly: Peripheral blood was collected at initial diagnosis, before any treatment. Study outcomes and limitations: The majority of expanded thyroid clonotypes above 0.001 also appeared in blood.

Recently diagnosed hyperthyroidism of less than 2 months' duration affected patients aged 18 to 65. Researchers barred patients who had uncontrolled infection, other autoimmune disease, pregnancy or lactation. The CDR3 loop spans 16 amino acids. Germline values: CDR1 GTSNPN, CDR2 SVGIG (reference sequence). With V trimmed by 3 bases and J by 0 bases, 2 bases remained unmatched. With respect to this clonotype: Its antigen is not known.

What was amplified from RNA transcripts were TCR beta CDR3 regions. The HTBI primer set drove a first-round RT-PCR of the TCR CDR3. TCRdb analysed the multiplex PCR reads with MiXCR anew, one entry per CDR3 protein. This sample has roughly 330,000 distinct CDR3 sequences; roughly 17% occur once, and the top ten carry 33%. The gene calls are TRBV30 and TRBJ1-6; 10 bases align to TRBD1. The clonotype comes from a young man with Graves' hyperthyroidism. Input material: blood. CDR3: CAWRDRGSSYNSPLHF. The CDR3 DNA sequence: TGTGCCTGGAGGGACAGGGGGAGCTCCTATAATTCACCCCTCCACTTT. The complete variable domain, with remaining parts taken from reference TRBV30 and TRBJ1-6, reads SQTIHQWPATLVQPVGSPLSLECTVEGTSNPNLYWYRQAAGRGLQLLFYSVGIGQISSEVPQNLSASRPQDRQFILSSKKLLLSDSGFYLCAWRDRGSSYNSPLHFGNGTRLTVT.